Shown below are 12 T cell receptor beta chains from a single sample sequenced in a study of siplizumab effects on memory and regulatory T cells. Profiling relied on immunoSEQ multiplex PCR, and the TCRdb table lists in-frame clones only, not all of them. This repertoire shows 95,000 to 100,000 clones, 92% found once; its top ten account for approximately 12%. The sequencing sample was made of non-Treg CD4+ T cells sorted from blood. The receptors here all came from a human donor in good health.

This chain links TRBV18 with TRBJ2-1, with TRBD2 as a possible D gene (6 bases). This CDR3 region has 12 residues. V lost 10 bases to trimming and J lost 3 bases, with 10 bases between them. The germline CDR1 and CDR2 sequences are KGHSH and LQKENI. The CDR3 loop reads CATAGLYNEQFF. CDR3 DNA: TGTGCCACCGCGGGACTCTACAATGAGCAGTTCTTC.

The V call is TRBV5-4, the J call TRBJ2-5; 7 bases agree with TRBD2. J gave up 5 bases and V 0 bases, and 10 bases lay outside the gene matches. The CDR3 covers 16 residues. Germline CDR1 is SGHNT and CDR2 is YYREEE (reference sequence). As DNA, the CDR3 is TGTGCCAGCAGCTTGGCGGGGCTCGGGGAGGGGGAGACCCAGTACTTC. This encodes CASSLAGLGEGETQYF.

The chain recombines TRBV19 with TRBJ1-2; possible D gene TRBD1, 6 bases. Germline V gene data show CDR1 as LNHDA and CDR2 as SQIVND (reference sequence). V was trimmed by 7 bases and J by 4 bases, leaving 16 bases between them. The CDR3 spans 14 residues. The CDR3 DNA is TGTGCCAGTACCCCGCCCGGACAGCTCTATGGCTACACCTTC. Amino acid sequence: CASTPPGQLYGYTF. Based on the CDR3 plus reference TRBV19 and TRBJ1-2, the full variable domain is DGGITQSPKYLFRKEGQNVTLSCEQNLNHDAMYWYRQDPGQGLRLIYYSQIVNDFQKGDIAEGYSVSREKKESFPLTVTSAQKNPTAFYLCASTPPGQLYGYTFGSGTRLTVV.

CDR3 loop: CAWARSGGFNEQYF. DNA for the CDR3: TGTGCCTGGGCACGGTCAGGGGGCTTCAACGAGCAGTACTTC. V gene TRBV30 combines with J gene TRBJ2-7; TRBD1 aligns across 8 bases. Trimming at V came to 5 bases and at J to 5 bases, leaving 11 bases not matched to a gene. The CDR3 extends over 14 amino acids. Germline CDR1 and CDR2: GTSNPN and SVGIG (reference sequence).

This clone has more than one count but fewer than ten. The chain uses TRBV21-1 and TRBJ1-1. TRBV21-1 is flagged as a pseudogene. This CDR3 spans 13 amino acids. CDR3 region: CASLTERDTEAFF. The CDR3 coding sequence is TGTGCCAGCCTCACGGAACGGGACACTGAAGCTTTCTTT.

The CDR3 loop reads CASSLGQDYEQYF. The CDR3, as DNA: TGTGCCAGCAGCTTGGGACAGGACTACGAGCAGTACTTC. The genes are TRBV5-4 and TRBJ2-7; D perhaps matches TRBD1 (6 bases). V was clipped by 0 bases and J by 3 bases, with 7 bases between them. Germline assignment: CDR1 SGHNT and CDR2 YYREEE (reference sequence). This CDR3 comprises 13 residues.

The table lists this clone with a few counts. The CDR3 sequence is CASSLMGGVNTEAFF. In DNA, the CDR3 is TGTGCCAGCAGCTTAATGGGGGGAGTGAACACTGAAGCTTTCTTT. The chain uses TRBV6-5 and TRBJ1-1, with a tentative D call TRBD1 (5 bases). V was trimmed by 6 bases and J by 0 bases, leaving 14 bases between them. Germline values: CDR1 MNHEY, CDR2 SVGAGI. The length of the CDR3 is 15 residues.

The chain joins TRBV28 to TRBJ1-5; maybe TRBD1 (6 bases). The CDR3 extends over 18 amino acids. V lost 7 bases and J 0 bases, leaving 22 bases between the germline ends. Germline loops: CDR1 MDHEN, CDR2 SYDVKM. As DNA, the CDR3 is TGTGCCAGCAAAGACTGGATCTGGGACAACAATAGCAATCAGCCCCAGCATTTT. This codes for CASKDWIWDNNSNQPQHF. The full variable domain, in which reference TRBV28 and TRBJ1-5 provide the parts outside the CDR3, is DVKVTQSSRYLVKRTGEKVFLECVQDMDHENMFWYRQDPGLGLRLIYFSYDVKMKEKGDIPEGYSVSREKKERFSLILESASTNQTSMYLCASKDWIWDNNSNQPQHFGDGTRLSIL.

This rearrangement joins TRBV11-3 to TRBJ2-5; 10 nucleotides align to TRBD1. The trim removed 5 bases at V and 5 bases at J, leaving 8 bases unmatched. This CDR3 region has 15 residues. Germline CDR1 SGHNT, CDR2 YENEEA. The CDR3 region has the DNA TGTGCCAGCAGCGCAGGGACAGGGGTTCTTGAGACCCAGTACTTC. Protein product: CASSAGTGVLETQYF.

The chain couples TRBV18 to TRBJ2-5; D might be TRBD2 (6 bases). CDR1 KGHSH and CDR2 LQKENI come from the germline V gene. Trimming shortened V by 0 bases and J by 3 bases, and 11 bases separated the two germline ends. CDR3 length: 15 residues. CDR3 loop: CASSPPSGLKETQYF. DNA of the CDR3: TGTGCCAGCTCACCACCGAGCGGGCTCAAAGAGACCCAGTACTTC.

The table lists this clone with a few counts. CDR3 nucleotides: TGTGCCAGCTCACCCCTTAGTGGGAACACTGAAGCTTTCTTT. This encodes CASSPLSGNTEAFF. The V and J genes are TRBV18 and TRBJ1-1; D remains ambiguous. V was pared by 3 bases and J by 1 base, with 9 bases between. CDR3 length equals 14 residues. Germline CDR1 and CDR2: KGHSH and LQKENI. Complete variable domain (other parts from reference TRBV18 and TRBJ1-1): NAGVMQNPRHLVRRRGQEARLRCSPMKGHSHVYWYRQLPEEGLKFMVYLQKENIIDESGMPKERFSAEFPKEGPSILRIQQVVRGDSAAYFCASSPLSGNTEAFFGQGTRLTVV.

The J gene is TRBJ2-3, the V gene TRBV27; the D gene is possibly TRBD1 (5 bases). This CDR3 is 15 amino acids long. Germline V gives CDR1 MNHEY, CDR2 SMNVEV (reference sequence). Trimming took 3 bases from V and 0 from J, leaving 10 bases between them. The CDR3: CASSFRTLSTDTQYF. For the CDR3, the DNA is TGTGCCAGCAGTTTTCGGACACTTAGCACAGATACGCAGTATTTT.